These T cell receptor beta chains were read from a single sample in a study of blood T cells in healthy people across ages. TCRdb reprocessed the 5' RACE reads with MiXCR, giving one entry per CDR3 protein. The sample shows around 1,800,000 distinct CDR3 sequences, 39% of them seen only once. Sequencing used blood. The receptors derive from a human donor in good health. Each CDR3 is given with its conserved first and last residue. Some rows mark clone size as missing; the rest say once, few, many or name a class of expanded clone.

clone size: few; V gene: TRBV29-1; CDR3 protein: CSVGWGRSETQYF
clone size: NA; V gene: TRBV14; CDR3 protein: CASSLSRLNRRQPSTYEQYF
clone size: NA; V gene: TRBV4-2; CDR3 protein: CASSHRDRGYGYTF
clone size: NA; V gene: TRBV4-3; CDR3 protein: CASSLTTTGTEKTYEQYF
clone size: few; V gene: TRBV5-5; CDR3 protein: CASSRLLGLGAFF
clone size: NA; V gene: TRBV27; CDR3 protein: CASSLADRAYIRYF
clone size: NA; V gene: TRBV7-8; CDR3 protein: CASSFRRQGDYEQYF
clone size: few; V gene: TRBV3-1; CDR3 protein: CASSMDRSSYEQYF
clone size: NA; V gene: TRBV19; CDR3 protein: CASSTTGVGNTEAFF
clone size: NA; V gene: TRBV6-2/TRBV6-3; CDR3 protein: CASSLSRRTDDPYEQYF
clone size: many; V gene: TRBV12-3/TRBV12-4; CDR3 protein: CASSLGTVNYTF
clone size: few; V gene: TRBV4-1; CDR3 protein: CASSQPRTGRYTEAFF
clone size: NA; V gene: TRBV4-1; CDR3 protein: CASSQDNEVYTEAFF
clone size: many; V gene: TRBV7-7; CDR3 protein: CASSLAVGLGRQETQYF
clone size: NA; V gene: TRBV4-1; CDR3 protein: CASSQESLTSGVPQVYAGETQYF
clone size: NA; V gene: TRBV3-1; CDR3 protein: CASSHLSEGAVYGYTF
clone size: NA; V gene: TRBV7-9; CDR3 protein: CASSLDSGYGNQPQHF
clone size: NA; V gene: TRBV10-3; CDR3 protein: CAIRGGTEAFF
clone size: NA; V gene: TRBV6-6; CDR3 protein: CASSYSRDRPWNTQYF
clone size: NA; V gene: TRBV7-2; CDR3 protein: CASSPTREAGTQETQFF
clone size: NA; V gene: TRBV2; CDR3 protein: CASSERAKNMQYF
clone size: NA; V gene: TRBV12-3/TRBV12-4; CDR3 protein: CASRPSGLFLYF
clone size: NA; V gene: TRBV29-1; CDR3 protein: CSVDPPGKGDEQFF
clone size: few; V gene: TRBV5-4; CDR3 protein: CASSLMGLSSTDTQYF
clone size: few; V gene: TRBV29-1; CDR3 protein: CSVARDWSYEQYF
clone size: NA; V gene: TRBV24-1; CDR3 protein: CATSVSSTDTQYF
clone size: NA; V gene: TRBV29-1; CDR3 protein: CSVGLTVGYGYTF
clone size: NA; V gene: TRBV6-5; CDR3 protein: CASSSWGKFRDPINEKLFF
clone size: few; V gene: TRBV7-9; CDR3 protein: CASSLIYRVEGIYYGYTF
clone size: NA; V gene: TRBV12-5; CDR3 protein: CASGLGDVRLPNYGYTF
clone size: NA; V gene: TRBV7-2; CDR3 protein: CASSFGGGAGNTIYF
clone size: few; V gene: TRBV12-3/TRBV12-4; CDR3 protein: CASSLRSGTGANVLTF
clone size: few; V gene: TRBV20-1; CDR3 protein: CSARVSWETQYF
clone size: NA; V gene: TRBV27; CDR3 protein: CASKADREETQYF
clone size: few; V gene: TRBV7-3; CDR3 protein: CASSLEGSGPSTDTQYF
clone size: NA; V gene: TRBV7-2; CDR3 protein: CASSSGQEKNEKLFF
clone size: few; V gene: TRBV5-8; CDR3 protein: CASSRPQGVEPGGLFF
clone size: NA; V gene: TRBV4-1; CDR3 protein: CASSQVAGTHNEQFF
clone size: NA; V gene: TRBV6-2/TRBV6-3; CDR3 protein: CASSYNQKRYSNQPQHF
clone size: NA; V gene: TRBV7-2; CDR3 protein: CASSSTGSKNNEQFF
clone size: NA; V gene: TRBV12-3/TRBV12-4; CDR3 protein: CASSLTGGFTEAFF
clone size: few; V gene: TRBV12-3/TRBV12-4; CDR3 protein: CASKGSNQPQHF
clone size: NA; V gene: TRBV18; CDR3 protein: CASSPDRGRSNEQFF
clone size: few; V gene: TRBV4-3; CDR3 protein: CASSQVQTGFGYEQYF
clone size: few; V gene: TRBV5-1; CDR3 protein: CASSLGVQDNSPLHF
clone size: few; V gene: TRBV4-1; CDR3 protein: CASSLRPSLEPRPYGYTF
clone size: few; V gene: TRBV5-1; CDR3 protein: CVSGMGPEQFF
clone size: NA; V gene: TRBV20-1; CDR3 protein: CSASGGQGVTNEQFF
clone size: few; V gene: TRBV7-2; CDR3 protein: CASSFTGTFRETQYF
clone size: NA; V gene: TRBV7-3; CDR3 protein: CASSLYGSLTDTQYF